The clone carrying this T cell receptor (beta chain) has more than one count but fewer than ten. As yet, its antigen is unknown. The TCRbeta library incorporated unique molecular identifiers. TCRdb redid the calling of the PCR reads with MiXCR, one entry per CDR3 protein. The sample holds fewer than 400,000 distinct CDR3 sequences, approximately 23% seen once. V dropped 5 bases and J dropped 3; count of bases not matched to a gene: 15. Germline CDR1 MNHEY, CDR2 SVGAGI. This CDR3 has 18 residues. These data originate in a study of T-cell reconstitution after alpha-beta-depleted transplantation in children. Study results and caveats: Several hundred expanded graft clones reportedly supplied alpha-beta T cells about two months after transplant. Most T-cell counts and diversity one year after the transplant came from T cells that were newly produced. For some patients, TCRbeta diversity was high at day 60 because of recipient T cells and thymic progenitors that survived.

The sample here was PBMCs, mostly from graft donor cells, taken 180 days after TCRalphabeta/CD19-depleted stem cell transplant. The sequence was collected from a male patient younger than 18 who had a stem cell transplant for acute lymphoblastic leukemia, so the T cells may come from the graft donor. This rearrangement joins TRBV6-5 to TRBJ1-5, with 8 bases identical to TRBD1. Written as DNA, the CDR3 is TGTGCCAGCAGTCACCCAACCGGACAGGGCCGAATCAATCAGCCCCAGCATTTT. It encodes CASSHPTGQGRINQPQHF.